The entry below gives a single T cell receptor (beta chain) sequence along with its context. Its matching antigen is unknown. The protocol was immunoSEQ multiplex PCR, while the TCRdb copy is restricted to in-frame clones and leaves out a portion. This table has over 100,000 clones, 80% to 90% appearing once. The data were obtained in a study of T cell responses to AZD1222 COVID-19 vaccine. Study outcomes and limitations: In all cases, repertoires were sampled only after the peak T cell response. Reports say nearly half of spike-specific TCRs go after unmutated variant regions. The donor cohort was predominantly white British with a female majority, and clonal diversity may have been underestimated. Baseline seropositivity characterized only six AZD1222 recipients.

The V gene end was trimmed by 3 bases and the J gene end by 4 bases; junction bases not matched to a gene: 7. Germline CDR1 is LNHDA and CDR2 is SQIVND (reference sequence). The CDR3 has 15 amino acids. This chain links TRBV19 with TRBJ2-7; 9 bases are shared with TRBD1. The specimen was peripheral blood, collected on day 0 of AZD1222 vaccination. This receptor was obtained from an adult in good health. The CDR3 sequence is CASSINRGRPYEQYF. In DNA form, the CDR3 reads TGTGCCAGTAGTATCAACAGGGGGCGGCCGTACGAGCAGTACTTC.